These 21 T cell receptor beta chains came from one sample sequenced in a study of T cells in tuberculosis. Thawed, overnight-rested PBMC were stained with GMM-loaded CD1B tetramer, viability dye and anti-CD3, then sorted. The CD1B tetramers carried C32 glucose monomycolate purified from Rhodococcus equi. Generated by immunoSEQ multiplex PCR, the TCRdb table keeps only in-frame clones and is missing some. The repertoire holds some 90,000 clones, under 95% seen once, with approximately 2% in the top ten. Sequencing input: CD1b-GMM tetramer-negative cells sorted from PBMCs. The receptors shown here come from an adult woman with latent tuberculosis.

V is TRBV28 and J is TRBJ1-4; TRBD1 matches at 8 bases. The V gene end was trimmed by 6 bases and the J gene end by 13 bases; junction bases not matched to a gene: 16. Germline assignment: CDR1 MDHEN and CDR2 SYDVKM. The CDR3 is 15 residues long. CDR3 sequence (DNA): TGTGCCAGCAGGACCTCAGGGGGCGGGGTAAGAGGACTGTTTTTT. Translation: CASRTSGGGVRGLFF.

The chain carries TRBV6-6 and TRBJ1-1; possibly TRBD1 for D (6 bases). CDR3 length: 14 residues. Germline V lookup: CDR1 MNHNY, CDR2 SVGAGI (reference sequence). V gave up 4 bases and J gave up 5 bases, with 14 bases separating them. The CDR3 DNA sequence: TGTGCCAGCAGTTCCCAACAGGGTTGGACTGAAGCTTTCTTT. Translating it yields CASSSQQGWTEAFF.

The rearrangement uses TRBV30 and TRBJ2-7; 9 bases map to TRBD1. Germline trimming cut 4 bases from V and 0 bases from J; bases unmatched to any gene: 7. Looked up from germline, CDR1 is GTSNPN and CDR2 is SVGIG (reference sequence). The CDR3 is made up of 15 amino acids. The CDR3 sequence: CAWTSPGQGSYEQYF. The CDR3 nucleotides read TGTGCCTGGACCTCACCGGGACAGGGCTCCTACGAGCAGTACTTC.

The V call is TRBV19, the J call TRBJ2-2; tentative D call: TRBD1 (5 bases). V lost 7 bases, J lost 7 bases, and 19 bases lay in between. Germline assignment: CDR1 LNHDA and CDR2 SQIVND (reference sequence). The CDR3 is 15 residues long. The CDR3 region is CASKSRARVYGELFF. In DNA form, the CDR3 reads TGTGCCAGTAAAAGCAGGGCCCGGGTGTACGGGGAGCTGTTTTTT.

The genes are TRBV7-2 and TRBJ2-2, with 8 bases fitting TRBD2. Germline assignment: CDR1 SGHTA and CDR2 FQGNSA. J gave up 4 bases and V 4 bases, and 8 bases lay outside the gene matches. The CDR3 spans 16 residues. Here the CDR3 reads CASSSRGAGGTGELFF. For the CDR3, the DNA is TGTGCCAGCAGCTCGCGGGGGGCCGGGGGCACCGGGGAGCTGTTTTTT.

The rearrangement links TRBV4-1 to TRBJ2-5; TRBD1 matches 9 bases. The J call may be mistaken, given a closer DNA end match to TRBJ2-7. There are 16 residues in the CDR3. Germline V CDR1 and CDR2: MGHRA, YSYEKL. In DNA, the CDR3 is TGCGCCAGCAGCCAAGATTTGGGACAGGGAGGAAACGAGCAGTACTTC. It codes for CASSQDLGQGGNEQYF.

The J gene is TRBJ2-5, the V gene TRBV11-2; 7 positions agree with TRBD2. This CDR3 has 16 residues. Germline-derived CDR1 and CDR2 are SGHAT and FQNNGV. The junction had 9 bases not matched to a gene; V was cut back by 1 base and J by 4 bases. Written as DNA, the CDR3 is TGTGCCAGCAGCTTAGGAATCGGGACTACCCTAGAGACCCAGTACTTC. It yields the protein CASSLGIGTTLETQYF.

The chain couples TRBV27 to TRBJ1-6; 8 nucleotides match TRBD1. Per germline, CDR1 MNHEY and CDR2 SMNVEV (reference sequence). This CDR3 spans 16 amino acids. The V and J ends lost 0 bases and 5 bases, in that order; junction bases with no gene match: 3. This CDR3 is CASSLSDRENNSPLHF. The CDR3, as DNA: TGTGCCAGCAGTTTATCGGACAGGGAAAATAATTCACCCCTCCACTTT.

The chain combines TRBV30 with TRBJ1-1, with 7 bases fitting TRBD1. Unmatched junction bases numbered 5, after V lost 2 bases and J lost 2 bases. Germline CDR1 is GTSNPN and CDR2 is SVGIG (reference sequence). The CDR3 sequence is 14 residues long. This CDR3 is CAWSPGQPNTEAFF. The CDR3 nucleotides are TGTGCCTGGAGTCCGGGACAGCCTAACACTGAAGCTTTCTTT.

The chain recombines TRBV2 with TRBJ2-7, with 9 bases fitting TRBD2. The CDR3 runs to 15 residues. Germline CDR1 SNHLY, CDR2 FYNNEI. V was clipped by 0 bases and J by 3 bases; unmatched bases: 3. CDR3 loop: CASSEAGTSFYEQYV. The CDR3 nucleotides read TGTGCCAGCAGTGAAGCGGGGACTAGCTTCTACGAGCAGTACGTC.

The chain employs TRBV13 and TRBJ2-3; TRBD1 matches 7 bases. The CDR3 has 15 amino acids. J was trimmed by 6 bases and V by 5 bases; bases with no gene match: 11. Germline V gives CDR1 PRHDT, CDR2 FYEKMQ (reference sequence). CDR3 protein: CASSIRTGSQDTQYF. The CDR3 nucleotides read TGTGCCAGCAGCATCAGGACAGGTTCACAGGATACGCAGTATTTT.

This CDR3 reads CASSSPTGTGNEKLFF. DNA of the CDR3: TGTGCCAGCAGTTCGCCCACCGGGACAGGCAATGAAAAACTGTTTTTT. The V gene is TRBV6-6, the J gene TRBJ1-4, with TRBD1 matching over 8 bases. The V segment lost 4 bases and the J segment 5 bases; nucleotides outside the gene matches: 9. This CDR3 has 16 amino acids. CDR1 is MNHNY, CDR2 SVGAGI, per germline (reference sequence).

The V call is TRBV18, the J call TRBJ1-2; D is ambiguous. CDR3 length: 14 amino acids. The V gene's germline CDR1 is KGHSH and CDR2 LQKENI. The V end was cut by 0 bases, the J end by 4 bases, with 9 bases between. In DNA form, the CDR3 reads TGTGCCAGCTCACCACCTACCAGGCCCTATGGCTACACCTTC. Protein sequence: CASSPPTRPYGYTF.

V usage is TRBV7-8 and J usage is TRBJ2-6; TRBD1 aligns across 8 bases. V lost 5 bases, J lost 0 bases, and 9 bases stayed unmatched. There are 18 residues in the CDR3. In germline, CDR1 is SGHVS, CDR2 FQNEAQ. DNA of the CDR3: TGTGCCAGCAGCATAGACAGGGGCCCGACCTCTGGGGCCAACGTCCTGACTTTC. Encoded protein: CASSIDRGPTSGANVLTF.

V gene TRBV6-1 combines with J gene TRBJ2-7, with TRBD1 matching over 9 bases. Per germline, CDR1 MNHNS and CDR2 SASEGT. Trimming took 7 bases from V and 0 from J; bases not matched to a gene: 4. The CDR3 consists of 14 residues. The CDR3 region has the DNA TGTGCCAGCAAGAGGACAGGGGACTCCTACGAGCAGTACGTC. Protein sequence: CASKRTGDSYEQYV.

The chain recombines TRBV7-9 with TRBJ1-2, with D tentatively TRBD1 (6 bases). V gave up 11 bases and J gave up 2 bases, with 21 bases separating them. There are 15 residues in the CDR3. CDR1 and CDR2 from the germline V gene are SEHNR and FQNEAQ (reference sequence). DNA of the CDR3: TGTGCCGCCGCGGTAGGGGGAGACCCCAACTATGGCTACACCTTC. Amino acid sequence: CAAAVGGDPNYGYTF.

The chain's CDR3 is CASTGQLSNQPQHF. For the CDR3, the DNA is TGTGCCAGTACGGGACAGCTTAGCAATCAGCCCCAGCATTTT. The chain joins TRBV19 to TRBJ1-5; TRBD1 agrees at 7 bases. The CDR3 has 14 amino acids. V lost 7 bases to trimming and J lost 0 bases; unmatched junction nucleotides: 3. In germline, CDR1 is LNHDA, CDR2 SQIVND (reference sequence).

The chain has TRBV25-1 and TRBJ2-5; 10 bases align to TRBD2. The end of the DNA aligns better with TRBJ2-7, so the J call may be wrong. This CDR3 region has 18 residues. Looked up from germline, CDR1 is MGHDK and CDR2 is SYGVNS. The CDR3, as DNA: TGTGCCAGCACCGAACGAACTAGCGGGACTTTCCCTCCCTACGAGCAGTACTTC. The encoded protein is CASTERTSGTFPPYEQYF.

V is TRBV6-1 and J is TRBJ1-2, with 10 bases fitting TRBD1. The trim removed 6 bases at V and 6 bases at J, leaving 1 base unmatched. Germline loops: CDR1 MNHNS, CDR2 SASEGT. The CDR3 consists of 12 residues. The CDR3 here is CASSGTGDGYTF. CDR3 DNA: TGTGCCAGCAGCGGGACAGGGGATGGCTACACCTTC.

The chain uses TRBV7-8 and TRBJ2-7; a possible D gene is TRBD2 (6 bases). The V and J ends lost 1 base and 3 bases respectively, with 10 bases between them. The CDR3 has 14 amino acids. Germline V gene sequence: CDR1 SGHVS, CDR2 FQNEAQ. CDR3 nucleotide sequence: TGTGCCAGCAGCTTAGGGGACTCAGGCTACGAGCAGTACTTC. Amino acids: CASSLGDSGYEQYF.

V usage is TRBV7-2 and J usage is TRBJ2-2, with D unresolved. Trimming pared 2 bases from V and 2 bases from J, leaving 6 bases between. The germline CDR1 and CDR2 sequences are SGHTA and FQGNSA. This CDR3 is built from 14 residues. CDR3 sequence: CASSLTTNTGELFF. DNA for the CDR3: TGTGCCAGCAGCTTAACCACTAACACCGGGGAGCTGTTTTTT.